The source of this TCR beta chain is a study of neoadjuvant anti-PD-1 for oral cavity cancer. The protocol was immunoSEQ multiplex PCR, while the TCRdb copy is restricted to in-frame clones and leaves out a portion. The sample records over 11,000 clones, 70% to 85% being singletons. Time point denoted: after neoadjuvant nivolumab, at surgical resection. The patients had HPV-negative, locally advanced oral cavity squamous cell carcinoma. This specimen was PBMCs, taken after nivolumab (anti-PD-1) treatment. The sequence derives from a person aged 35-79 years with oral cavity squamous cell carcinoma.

CDR3 in amino acids: CASSHLAGARGNEQFF. CDR3 DNA: TGCGCCAGCAGCCACCTAGCGGGAGCTAGAGGCAATGAGCAGTTCTTC. This chain joins TRBV4-1 and TRBJ2-1; 10 nucleotides line up with TRBD2. The CDR3 loop spans 16 amino acids. V was clipped by 3 bases and J by 6 bases; unmatched bases: 8. Per germline, CDR1 MGHRA and CDR2 YSYEKL.